These 25 T cell receptor beta chains came from one sample sequenced in a study of graft-versus-host responses after intestinal transplantation. Method: immunoSEQ multiplex PCR; TCRdb's copy keeps in-frame clones and lacks some. Of about 120,000 clones in the sample, 90% to 95% were seen once. These TCRs' antigens remain unknown. This sample comprised unstimulated CD4+ T cells sorted from spleen or lymph node cells, obtained before intestinal transplant. These receptors were taken from a human donor who received an intestinal transplant.

The J gene is TRBJ2-6, the V gene TRBV15, with a tentative D call TRBD2 (5 bases). The germline V and J ends were trimmed by 2 bases and 2 bases, with 16 bases remaining between them. Germline CDR1 and CDR2: LNHNV and YYDKDF (reference sequence). The CDR3 totals 18 residues. The CDR3 region is CATSRPGSRPPGANVLTF. CDR3 coding DNA: TGTGCCACCAGCAGACCGGGGTCCCGGCCACCTGGGGCCAACGTCCTGACTTTC.

This chain joins TRBV7-9 and TRBJ2-2; D may be TRBD2 (6 bases). V was clipped by 2 bases and J by 4 bases, with 8 bases between them. CDR3 length equals 14 residues. Per the germline V gene, CDR1 is SEHNR and CDR2 is FQNEAQ (reference sequence). CDR3 sequence: CASSLTGATGELFF. The CDR3 region has the DNA TGTGCCAGCAGCTTAACGGGAGCCACCGGGGAGCTGTTTTTT.

The chain is built from TRBV28 and TRBJ2-3, with unresolved D. CDR1 is MDHEN, CDR2 SYDVKM, per germline. Trimming stripped 4 bases from V and 10 bases from J, with 12 bases between. The CDR3 extends over 12 amino acids. The CDR3 here is CASSWGPNPQYF. The CDR3 DNA reads as TGTGCCAGCAGTTGGGGTCCAAATCCGCAGTATTTT.

The V call is TRBV18, the J call TRBJ1-5; no definite D call. V dropped 0 bases and J dropped 6 bases, with 9 bases sitting between them. The CDR3 covers 14 residues. Germline V lookup: CDR1 KGHSH, CDR2 LQKENI. The CDR3 DNA follows: TGTGCCAGCTCACCACCGGGTCGGATTCAGCCCCAGCATTTT. Translated: CASSPPGRIQPQHF.

The rearrangement links TRBV7-8 to TRBJ1-1; D possibly corresponds to TRBD1 (6 bases). Trimming stripped 6 bases from V and 1 base from J, with 9 bases between. The CDR3 sequence is 13 residues long. The germline V gene has CDR1 SGHVS and CDR2 FQNEAQ. CDR3 in amino acids: CASRLTGNTEAFF. In DNA form, the CDR3 reads TGTGCCAGCAGGTTGACAGGGAACACTGAAGCTTTCTTT.

With respect to this clone: In the same sample, other DNA sequences code for this CDR3. The chain employs TRBV18 and TRBJ2-3; no firm D call. V lost 3 bases and J 0 bases, leaving 4 bases between the germline ends. The germline V gene encodes CDR1 KGHSH and CDR2 LQKENI. The CDR3 sequence is 13 residues long. The DNA of the CDR3 is TGTGCCAGCTCACCCCCGAGCACAGATACGCAGTATTTT. Encoded protein: CASSPPSTDTQYF.

The chain has TRBV7-3 and TRBJ2-5; 12 bases line up with TRBD2. This CDR3 spans 16 amino acids. J was trimmed by 5 bases and V by 4 bases; bases with no gene match: 8. The germline V gene encodes CDR1 SGHTA and CDR2 FQGTGA. CDR3 region: CASSSHRTSGTETQYF. The CDR3 DNA reads TGTGCCAGCAGCTCGCACCGGACTAGCGGGACGGAGACCCAGTACTTC.

The chain employs TRBV2 and TRBJ2-1; D remains ambiguous. CDR3 length: 10 residues. CDR1 and CDR2 from the germline V gene are SNHLY and FYNNEI. Trimming removed 6 bases from V and 6 bases from J, with 3 bases in between. CDR3 sequence reads: CASRANEQFF. CDR3 nucleotide sequence: TGTGCCAGCAGGGCCAATGAGCAGTTCTTC.

This chain uses TRBV4-1 with TRBJ2-5, with TRBD2 matching 14 bases. Per germline, CDR1 MGHRA and CDR2 YSYEKL. This CDR3 has 18 amino acids. After removal of 0 bases from V and 4 bases from J, the junction contained 7 bases not matched to a gene. This CDR3 is CASSQDYAGTSGRETQYF. The CDR3 coding sequence is TGCGCCAGCAGCCAAGACTACGCCGGGACTAGCGGGAGAGAGACCCAGTACTTC.

CDR3 in DNA: TGTGCCAGCAGCCGAGATACTCCTTTTGGGGGTGATGAGCAGTTCTTC. Protein sequence: CASSRDTPFGGDEQFF. This chain uses TRBV7-9 with TRBJ2-1; the D call may be TRBD1 or TRBD2 (5 bases each). Germline assignment: CDR1 SEHNR and CDR2 FQNEAQ (reference sequence). The CDR3 contains 16 residues. V was shortened by 5 bases and J by 8 bases, with 22 bases between the two germline ends. Variable domain in full (rest from reference TRBV7-9 and TRBJ2-1): DTGVSQNPRHKITKRGQNVTFRCDPISEHNRLYWYRQTLGQGPEFLTYFQNEAQLEKSRLLSDRFSAERPKGSFSTLEIQRTEQGDSAMYLCASSRDTPFGGDEQFFGPGTRLTVL.

The chain is built from TRBV15 and TRBJ2-1; D unresolved. The CDR3 sequence is 17 residues long. Trimming stripped 1 base from V and 0 bases from J, with 13 bases between. Germline CDR1 is LNHNV and CDR2 is YYDKDF (reference sequence). The CDR3: CATSRAISVTSYNEQFF. The CDR3 bases are TGTGCCACCAGCAGAGCCATCTCCGTCACCTCCTACAATGAGCAGTTCTTC.

The chain carries TRBV10-1 and TRBJ1-1; a possible D gene is TRBD1 (5 bases). CDR3 length: 13 amino acids. V lost 3 bases to trimming and J lost 2 bases, with 7 bases between them. Germline CDR1 WNHNN, CDR2 SYGVQD (reference sequence). CDR3 protein: CASSDRANTEAFF. The CDR3, as DNA: TGCGCCAGCAGTGACAGGGCAAACACTGAAGCTTTCTTT.

Concerning this clone: A read error may produce the germline difference seen at one junction end. This sequence joins TRBV28 and TRBJ2-5, with 11 bases fitting TRBD1. The CDR3 contains 12 residues. Germline CDR1 and CDR2: MDHEN and SYDVKM. This chain's CDR3 is CASSLLRDRGDF. CDR3 nucleotides: TGTGCCAGCAGTTTATTACGGGACAGGGGGGACTTC.

V is TRBV7-9 and J is TRBJ2-1; D not certain. The V and J ends lost 5 bases and 5 bases respectively, with 4 bases between them. The CDR3 length is 11 residues. Germline V gene sequence: CDR1 SEHNR, CDR2 FQNEAQ (reference sequence). This chain's CDR3 is CASSRDNEQFF. CDR3 bases: TGTGCCAGCAGCCGTGACAATGAGCAGTTCTTC.

The chain is built from TRBV6-1 and TRBJ1-4; 7 nucleotides align to TRBD1. Germline CDR1 is MNHNS and CDR2 is SASEGT. The CDR3 consists of 14 residues. V was pared by 1 base and J by 4 bases, with 0 bases of the junction left unmatched. The CDR3 loop is CASSEGQGNEKLFF. The CDR3 coding sequence is TGTGCCAGCAGTGAAGGACAGGGTAATGAAAAACTGTTTTTT.

The rearrangement joins TRBV6-5 to TRBJ2-4; 7 positions agree with TRBD2. Trimming took 6 bases from V and 6 from J; bases not matched to a gene: 11. This CDR3 comprises 15 residues. Germline V gene lookup returns CDR1 MNHEY and CDR2 SVGAGI. The DNA of the CDR3 is TGTGCCAGCAGCCCTCGTGGGAGGGATCTAAACATTCAGTACTTC. Its translation: CASSPRGRDLNIQYF.

The chain joins TRBV6-5 to TRBJ2-5, with 13 positions matching TRBD2. V gave up 5 bases and J gave up 9 bases; unmatched junction bases: 3. This CDR3 is 13 amino acids long. Germline V gene lookup returns CDR1 MNHEY and CDR2 SVGAGI. CDR3 sequence reads: CASSQLAGGAQYF. The CDR3 nucleotides read TGTGCCAGCAGTCAACTAGCGGGAGGGGCCCAGTACTTC.

The J gene is TRBJ1-1, the V gene TRBV19, with TRBD1 identical over 9 bases. V lost 5 bases, J lost 6 bases, and 7 bases stayed unmatched. The CDR3 spans 14 residues. Germline CDR1 and CDR2: LNHDA and SQIVND (reference sequence). CDR3 in amino acids: CASSYDRGDPEAFF. In DNA, the CDR3 is TGTGCCAGTAGTTACGACAGGGGGGATCCTGAAGCTTTCTTT.

The chain joins TRBV7-9 to TRBJ2-5, with 7 bases aligning to TRBD1. CDR3 length equals 15 residues. Germline lookup yields CDR1 SEHNR and CDR2 FQNEAQ (reference sequence). With V trimmed by 3 bases and J by 0 bases, 4 bases remained unmatched. DNA for the CDR3: TGTGCCAGCAGCTTCTCAGACAGGGACCAAGAGACCCAGTACTTC. It encodes CASSFSDRDQETQYF. Drawing the rest from reference TRBV7-9 and TRBJ2-5, the complete variable domain is DTGVSQNPRHKITKRGQNVTFRCDPISEHNRLYWYRQTLGQGPEFLTYFQNEAQLEKSRLLSDRFSAERPKGSFSTLEIQRTEQGDSAMYLCASSFSDRDQETQYFGPGTRLLVL.

The chain uses TRBV21-1 and TRBJ2-3. TRBV21-1 is a pseudogene locus. The CDR3 runs to 15 residues. DNA of the CDR3: TGTGCCAGCAGCGTAGGAAGGGTCAGCACAGATACGCAGTATTTT. This gives the protein CASSVGRVSTDTQYF.

The V and J genes are TRBV15 and TRBJ2-1; the D gene is possibly TRBD2 (5 bases). V lost 8 bases, J lost 2 bases, and 13 bases lay in between. CDR1 is LNHNV, CDR2 YYDKDF, per germline (reference sequence). The CDR3 totals 14 residues. The CDR3 region has the DNA TGTGCCACCCAAGGACTCCGCCCCTACAATGAGCAGTTCTTC. It is translated as CATQGLRPYNEQFF.

The chain combines TRBV21-1 with TRBJ2-7; TRBD2, the D gene given by the table, was not confirmed from the DNA. TRBV21-1 is a listed pseudogene. The CDR3 has 14 residues. The CDR3 bases are TGTGCCATAGGGGAGGGGATATCTATTTACGAGCAGTACTTC. Protein sequence: CAIGEGISIYEQYF.

The chain combines TRBV2 with TRBJ2-1; D is perhaps TRBD1 (6 bases). V was trimmed by 10 bases and J by 1 base, leaving 23 bases between them. The CDR3 totals 17 residues. CDR1 and CDR2 (germline): SNHLY, FYNNEI. CDR3 DNA sequence: TGTGCCAACAAACAGGGTGCTTACCGCTTTTCCTACAATGAGCAGTTCTTC. Translating gives CANKQGAYRFSYNEQFF. Looking up the rest from reference TRBV2 and TRBJ2-1 gives the full variable domain: EPEVTQTPSHQVTQMGQEVILRCVPISNHLYFYWYRQILGQKVEFLVSFYNNEISEKSEIFDDQFSVERPDGSNFTLKIRSTKLEDSAMYFCANKQGAYRFSYNEQFFGPGTRLTVL.

V is TRBV27 and J is TRBJ2-7; 9 nucleotides match TRBD2. The ends lost 4 bases at V and 4 bases at J; junction bases unmatched: 8. CDR3 length equals 15 residues. Germline lookup yields CDR1 MNHEY and CDR2 SMNVEV (reference sequence). Here the CDR3 DNA reads TGTGCCAGCAGTTCCCTTAGCGGGAGCTCTTACGAGCAGTACTTC. Amino acids: CASSSLSGSSYEQYF.

This chain uses TRBV6-6 with TRBJ2-1; D is uncertain. CDR3 length equals 13 residues. CDR1 and CDR2 from the germline V gene are MNHNY and SVGAGI (reference sequence). V was cut by 5 bases and J by 12 bases, with 17 bases left in between. As DNA, the CDR3 is TGTGCCAGCAGTGCCTCGGGCCCTACACGGCAGTTCTTC. Protein sequence: CASSASGPTRQFF.